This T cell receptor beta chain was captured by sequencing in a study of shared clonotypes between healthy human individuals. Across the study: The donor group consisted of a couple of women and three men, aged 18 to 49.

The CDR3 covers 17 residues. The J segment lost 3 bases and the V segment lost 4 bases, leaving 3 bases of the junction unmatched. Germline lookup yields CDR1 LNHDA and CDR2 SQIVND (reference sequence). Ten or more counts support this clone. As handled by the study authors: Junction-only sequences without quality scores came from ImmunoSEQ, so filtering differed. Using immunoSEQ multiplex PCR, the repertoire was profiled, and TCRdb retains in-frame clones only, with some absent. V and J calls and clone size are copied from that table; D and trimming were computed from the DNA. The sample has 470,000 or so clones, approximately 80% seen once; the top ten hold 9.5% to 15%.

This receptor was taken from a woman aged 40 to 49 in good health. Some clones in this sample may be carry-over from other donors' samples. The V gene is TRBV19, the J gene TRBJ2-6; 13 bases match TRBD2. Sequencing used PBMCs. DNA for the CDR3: TGTGCCAGTAGTAAGACTAGCGGGAGGATTGGGGCCAACGTCCTGACTTTC. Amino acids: CASSKTSGRIGANVLTF.